This is a list of T cell receptor beta chains from one sample in a study of blood T cell repertoires in COVID-19. The protocol was immunoSEQ multiplex PCR, while the TCRdb copy is restricted to in-frame clones and leaves out a portion. This sample has roughly 430,000 clones; nearly 90% occur once, and the top ten carry approximately 1.5%. The sequenced sample was PBMCs or T cells enriched from blood (not recorded which). The receptor set was obtained from a woman under 30 who had been exposed to COVID-19. Each CDR3 is given without its conserved first and last residue. Fields, in order: clone size, D gene, V gene, CDR3 protein. A D gene is named only where the DNA matches it firmly. For some rows the clone size is stated as once, few or many, or as a class when expanded; others skip it.

size: .; D: TRBD1; V: TRBV27; CDR3: ASSPWDRSDTGELF
size: .; D: .; V: TRBV27; CDR3: ASSLLAAGEQF
size: once; D: .; V: TRBV29-1; CDR3: SVAIATPGYEKLF
size: .; D: .; V: TRBV6-5; CDR3: ASNAGVGYGYT
size: .; D: .; V: TRBV4-1; CDR3: ASSLLGVRDEQY
size: .; D: TRBD2; V: TRBV18; CDR3: ASSNPGLAKDTQY
size: .; D: TRBD1; V: TRBV3-1/TRBV3-2; CDR3: ASSHQQGANGYT
size: .; D: .; V: TRBV24-1; CDR3: ATSDLLDTRPQH
size: .; D: TRBD1; V: TRBV7-2; CDR3: ASSFGQGYEQY
size: .; D: .; V: TRBV10-2; CDR3: ASSAFTDTQY
size: .; D: .; V: TRBV3-1/TRBV3-2; CDR3: ASSQEGLGRRETQY
size: .; D: TRBD1; V: TRBV7-9; CDR3: ASSPPGGANTGELF
size: .; D: .; V: TRBV2; CDR3: ASKDAVFSYNEQF
size: .; D: .; V: TRBV11-2; CDR3: ASSLSTDSYEQY
size: .; D: TRBD1; V: TRBV11-2; CDR3: ASSLDRAYEKLF
size: .; D: .; V: TRBV30; CDR3: AWSSGAGHTEAF
size: .; D: .; V: TRBV7-2; CDR3: AGGSGANVLT
size: .; D: TRBD1; V: TRBV5-1; CDR3: ASSFGQVEQF
size: few; D: TRBD1; V: TRBV28; CDR3: ASPTGVAEAF
size: once; D: .; V: TRBV18; CDR3: ASSLQVDDEKLF
size: .; D: .; V: TRBV27; CDR3: ASSPYTGNTEAF
size: .; D: .; V: TRBV27; CDR3: ASSSLGGKLF